Here is one T cell receptor beta chain with its context. Antigen: not known. Average input was roughly 1,200 ng genomic DNA for immunoSEQ TCR beta CDR3 amplification. TCRdb's copy holds only in-frame clones and misses some; the assay was immunoSEQ multiplex PCR. The sample has about 22,000 clones; the top ten hold 9.5% to 15%. The data stem from a study of T cells in women clearing cervical HPV infection. Whole-study findings and limits: CIN3+ cases had significantly higher TCR richness than controls; evenness did not differ.

Sequencing used blood buffy coat. This receptor was taken from a woman between 18 and 69 years old with a cervical HPV16 infection that either progressed to CIN3+ or cleared (not recorded which).

The sequenced part of the CDR3 DNA is TGCAGTGCTAGACCCGACAGGGCGGGCTACAATGAG. Protein: CSARPDRAGYNE. The complete CDR3 sequence is CSARPDRAGYNEQFF. This chain links TRBV20-1 with TRBJ2-1, with TRBD1 identical over 7 bases. The sequenced fragment ends 3 residues before the CDR3 boundary, so the rest is inferred from the germline J gene. CDR1 is DFQATT, CDR2 SNEGSKA, per germline (reference sequence). This CDR3 spans 15 amino acids. The trim removed 2 bases at V and 3 bases at J, leaving 7 bases unmatched.